This T cell receptor (beta chain) was profiled in a study of cytomegalovirus exposure and HLA in healthy donors. Findings and caveats of the study: In an earlier analysis, most TCR beta V segments were productive about 87% or about 30% of the time. Serostatus for CMV was the only available immune exposure information.

Concerning this clone: Its antigen is not known.

Germline assignment: CDR1 SGHRS and CDR2 YFSETQ. The CDR3 length is 13 residues. Trimming removed 7 bases at V and 4 bases at J, with 14 bases between. The PCR had 60 Vbeta and 13 Jbeta primers. Generated by immunoSEQ multiplex PCR, the TCRdb table keeps only in-frame clones and is missing some. The data contain 150,000 to 200,000 clones, about three quarters of them singletons. V gene TRBV5-1 combines with J gene TRBJ1-1, with D tentatively TRBD1 (6 bases). The source material was PBMCs. The clonotype comes from a female donor in good health and CMV-seronegative. The CDR3 loop reads CASGAGASTEAFF. The DNA for the CDR3 is TGCGCCAGCGGGGCAGGGGCAAGCACTGAAGCTTTCTTT.